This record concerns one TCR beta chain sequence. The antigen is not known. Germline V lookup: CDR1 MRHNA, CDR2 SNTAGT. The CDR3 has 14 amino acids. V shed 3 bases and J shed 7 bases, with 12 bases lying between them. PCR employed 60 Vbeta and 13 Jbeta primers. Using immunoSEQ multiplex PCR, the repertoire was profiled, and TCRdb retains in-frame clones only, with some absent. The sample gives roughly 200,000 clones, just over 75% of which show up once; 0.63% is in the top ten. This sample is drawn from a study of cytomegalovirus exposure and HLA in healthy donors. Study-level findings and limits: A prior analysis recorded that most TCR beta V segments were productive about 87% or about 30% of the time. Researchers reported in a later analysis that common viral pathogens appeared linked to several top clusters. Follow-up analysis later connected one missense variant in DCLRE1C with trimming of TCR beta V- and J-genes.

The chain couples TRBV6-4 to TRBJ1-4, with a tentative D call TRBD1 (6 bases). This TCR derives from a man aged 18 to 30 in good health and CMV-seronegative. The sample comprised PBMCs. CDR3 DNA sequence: TGTGCCAGCAGTGAGAACAGGGTAGGTGAAAAACTGTTTTTT. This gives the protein CASSENRVGEKLFF.